This T cell receptor beta chain was identified in a study of early T cells in non-severe SARS-CoV-2 infection. On the study more broadly: Sequencing used unsorted whole-blood bulk RNA, so chains lack pairing. Study-level results: CD4 and private specificities were missed by VDJdb matching, which favored anti-spike CD8 responses.

Concerning this clonotype itself: The antigen remains unidentified.

Individual cDNA molecules received unique molecular identifiers during library preparation. TCRdb recomputed calls from the 5' RACE reads with MiXCR, one row per CDR3 protein. The data show approximately 34,000 distinct CDR3 sequences, with approximately 7.9% seen just once and 9.5% to 15% held by the top ten. This CDR3 has 15 residues. Trimming shortened V by 2 bases and J by 8 bases, and 15 bases separated the two germline ends. Germline values: CDR1 MNHNS, CDR2 SASEGT. The chain combines TRBV6-1 with TRBJ1-4, with D perhaps matching TRBD1 (5 bases). The sequence was collected from an adult who was a healthcare worker with PCR-confirmed SARS-CoV-2 infection or an uninfected control (not recorded which). The source was whole blood, collected at baseline. In DNA form, the CDR3 reads TGTGCCAGCAGTGAACTCATGGGGGGAGAAGAAAAACTGTTTTTT. Translated, it gives CASSELMGGEEKLFF.